This TCR beta chain stems from a study of regulatory and conventional T cells in RAG deficiency. From germline, CDR1 is SGHKS and CDR2 YYEKEE (reference sequence). Trimming stripped 0 bases from V and 10 bases from J, with 10 bases between. The CDR3 contains 12 residues. The sorted conventional CD4+ T cells were CD25-low and CD127-high, with genomic DNA sequenced. Clones were sequenced by immunoSEQ multiplex PCR, and TCRdb holds only the in-frame ones, with some missing. The sample has 40,000 to 55,000 clones; 80% to 90% are singletons. These same data were also listed under a study on regulatory T cells. Per that paper: Amplification used 52 TRBV primers and 13 TRBJ primers.

The sequence derives from a human donor in good health. Material for sequencing was CD4+ effector T cells sorted from blood. V gene TRBV5-5 combines with J gene TRBJ1-1; TRBD1 might be the D (6 bases). The CDR3 DNA follows: TGTGCCAGCAGCTTGGAGACAGGTCGAGCTTTCTTT. It is translated as CASSLETGRAFF. Variable domain in full (rest from reference TRBV5-5 and TRBJ1-1): DAGVTQSPTHLIKTRGQQVTLRCSPISGHKSVSWYQQVLGQGPQFIFQYYEKEERGRGNFPDRFSARQFPNYSSELNVNALLLGDSALYLCASSLETGRAFFGQGTRLTVV.